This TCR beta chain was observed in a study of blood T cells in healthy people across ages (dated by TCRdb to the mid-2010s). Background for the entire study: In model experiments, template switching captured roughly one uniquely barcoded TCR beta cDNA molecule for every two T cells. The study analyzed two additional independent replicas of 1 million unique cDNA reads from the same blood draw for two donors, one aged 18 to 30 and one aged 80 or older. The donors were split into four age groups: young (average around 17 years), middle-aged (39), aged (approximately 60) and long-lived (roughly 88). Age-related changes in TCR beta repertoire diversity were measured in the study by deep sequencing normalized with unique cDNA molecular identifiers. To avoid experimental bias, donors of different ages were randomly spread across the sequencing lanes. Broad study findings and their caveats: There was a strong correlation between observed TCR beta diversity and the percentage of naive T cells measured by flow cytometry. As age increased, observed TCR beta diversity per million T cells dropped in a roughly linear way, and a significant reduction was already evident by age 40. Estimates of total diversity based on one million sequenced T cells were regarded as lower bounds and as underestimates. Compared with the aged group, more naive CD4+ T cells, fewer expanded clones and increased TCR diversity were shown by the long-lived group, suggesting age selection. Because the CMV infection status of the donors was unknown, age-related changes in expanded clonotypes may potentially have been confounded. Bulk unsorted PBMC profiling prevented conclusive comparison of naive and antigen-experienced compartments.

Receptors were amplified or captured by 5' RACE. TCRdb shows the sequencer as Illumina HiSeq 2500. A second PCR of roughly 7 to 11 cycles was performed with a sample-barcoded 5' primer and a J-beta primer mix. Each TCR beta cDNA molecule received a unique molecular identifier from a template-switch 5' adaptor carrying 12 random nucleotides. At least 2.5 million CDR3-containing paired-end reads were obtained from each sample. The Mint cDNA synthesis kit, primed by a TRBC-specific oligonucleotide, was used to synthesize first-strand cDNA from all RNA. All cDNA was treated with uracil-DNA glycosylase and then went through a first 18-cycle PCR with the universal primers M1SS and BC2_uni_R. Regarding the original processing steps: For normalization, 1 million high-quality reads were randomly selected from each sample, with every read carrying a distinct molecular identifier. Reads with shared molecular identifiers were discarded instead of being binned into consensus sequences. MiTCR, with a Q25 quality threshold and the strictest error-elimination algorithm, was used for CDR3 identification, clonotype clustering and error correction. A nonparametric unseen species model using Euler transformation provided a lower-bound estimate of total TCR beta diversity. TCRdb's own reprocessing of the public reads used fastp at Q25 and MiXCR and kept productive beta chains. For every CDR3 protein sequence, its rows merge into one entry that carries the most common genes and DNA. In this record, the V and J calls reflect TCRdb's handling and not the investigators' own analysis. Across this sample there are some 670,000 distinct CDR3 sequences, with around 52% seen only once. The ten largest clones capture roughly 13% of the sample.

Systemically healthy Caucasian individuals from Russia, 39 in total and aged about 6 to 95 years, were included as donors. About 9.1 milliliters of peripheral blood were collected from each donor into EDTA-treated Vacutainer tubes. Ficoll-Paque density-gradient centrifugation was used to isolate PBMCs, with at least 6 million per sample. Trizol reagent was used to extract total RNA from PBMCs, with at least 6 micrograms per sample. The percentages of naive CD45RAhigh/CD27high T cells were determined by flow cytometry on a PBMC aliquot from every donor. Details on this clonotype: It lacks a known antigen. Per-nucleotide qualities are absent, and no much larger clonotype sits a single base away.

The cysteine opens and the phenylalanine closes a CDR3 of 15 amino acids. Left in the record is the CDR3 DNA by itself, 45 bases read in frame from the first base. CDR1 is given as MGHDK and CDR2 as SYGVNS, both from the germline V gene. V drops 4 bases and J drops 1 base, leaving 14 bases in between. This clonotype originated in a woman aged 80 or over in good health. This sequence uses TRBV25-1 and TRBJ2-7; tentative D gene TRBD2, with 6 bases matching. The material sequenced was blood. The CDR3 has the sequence CASSGQGAGSYEQYF. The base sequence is TGTGCCAGCAGTGGGCAAGGGGCGGGGTCCTACGAGCAGTACTTC.